This entry concerns a single T cell receptor beta chain. This specimen comes from a study of blood T cell repertoires in COVID-19. Per the original methods: Amplification from reference gene primers served as the basis for estimated nucleated cell counts. The repertoire was sequenced with immunoSEQ multiplex PCR; TCRdb's copy has only in-frame clones and lacks some. V and J calls and clone size are copied from that table; D and trimming were computed from the DNA. Of 150,000 to 200,000 clones listed, approximately 80% are singletons. CDR3 length: 16 residues. The V gene end was trimmed by 5 bases and the J gene end by 4 bases; junction bases not matched to a gene: 12. CDR1 and CDR2 from the germline V gene are SEHNR and FQNEAQ (reference sequence).

Sequencing input: PBMCs or T cells enriched from blood (not recorded which). The sequence was collected from a man in his fifties who had recovered from COVID-19. V and J are TRBV7-9 and TRBJ2-7; TRBD1 aligns across 9 bases. The CDR3 loop is CASSLNKGQGPYEQYF. CDR3 nucleotide sequence: TGTGCCAGCAGCCTTAACAAGGGACAGGGACCGTACGAGCAGTACTTC.